The T cell receptor beta chain under discussion was sequenced for a study of shared T cell receptors in the human thymus (dated by TCRdb to the early 2020s). For context, the study as a whole: The study investigated the way shared, self-reactive T-cell receptor alpha chains are produced in the human thymus.

In the germline V gene, CDR1 corresponds to MDHEN and CDR2 to SYDVKM. The CDR3 goes from the cysteine to the phenylalanine over 14 residues. Of all the DNA, just the CDR3 is kept, 42 bases in frame from base 1. V lost 0 bases and J lost 2 bases; the stretch between them is 6 bases long. The sample holds one count of this clone. Its antigen target is currently unknown. No base-level quality is on record; no much larger clone is a single base apart. The method behind the library was the immunoSEQ multiplex PCR assay. TCRdb took over this immuneACCESS table, retaining in-frame rearrangements with V and J assigned. Such tables are incomplete; in checked studies, under half of the missing clones stem from an unresolved V gene, and the remainder is unexplained. This sample is represented by about 380,000 clones; 95% of them were singletons. The ten largest clones capture approximately 0.018% of the sample.

The receptor comes from a human donor. The rearrangement combines TRBV28 with TRBJ2-3; the D gene lacks a confident call. Input material: thymocytes. The CDR3 region: CASSLWGNTDTQYF. DNA sequence: TGTGCCAGCAGTTTATGGGGGAACACAGATACGCAGTATTTT.